This T cell receptor (beta chain) came from a study of T cell repertoires in cytomegalovirus infection. A single record per CDR3 protein comes from TCRdb applying MiXCR to the reads. The sample shows over 450,000 distinct CDR3 sequences, about 11% of them seen only once. Study-wide results and limits: Ex vivo responses were dominated by HLA-C-restricted CMV-specific TCR beta clonotypes.

This clonotype was recorded a few times. Its antigen is as yet unknown. The CDR3 covers 12 residues. V lost 5 bases and J 5 bases, leaving 10 bases between the germline ends. This TCR was sampled from a human donor in good health (CMV status not recorded). Some clones in this sample may be carry-over from other donors' samples. Material for sequencing was PBMCs. The chain links TRBV12-3 or TRBV12-4 to TRBJ2-7; a weak D match, TRBD1 (5 bases). CDR3 region: CASSPQGHEQYF. The CDR3 DNA reads TGTGCCAGCAGTCCTCAGGGCCACGAGCAGTACTTC.